The rows below give T cell receptor beta chains drawn from one sample of a study of T cell changes during pregnancy in multiple sclerosis. The assay was immunoSEQ multiplex PCR, and TCRdb's table has in-frame clones only and misses some. The sample lists some 49,000 clones, roughly 90% occurring once. The specimen was CD8+ T cells from peripheral blood mononuclear cells, collected in the second trimester of pregnancy. All receptors derive from a female donor with multiple sclerosis, enrolled in a pregnancy study. Each CDR3 is given with its conserved first and last residue. D genes are given only for firm matches. Clone size is shown for a subset of rows, as once, few, many or a class of expanded clone.

CDR3nt | CDR3aa | abundance | len | d_gene | j_gene | v_gene
TGTGCCAGTAGTTCCCAGGGGGCGAAACCAGATACGCAGTATTTT | CASSSQGAKPDTQYF | NA | 15 | TRBD1 | TRBJ2-3 | TRBV19
TGTGCCATCAGTGGACAGGGGCGAGAGACCCAGTACTTC | CAISGQGRETQYF | NA | 13 | TRBD1 | TRBJ2-5 | TRBV10-3
TGCGCCAGCAGCTTGGTTGCAGGCGCCTACGAGCAGTACTTC | CASSLVAGAYEQYF | NA | 14 | NA | TRBJ2-7 | TRBV5-1
TGTGCCAGCAGCCCCGCTAGCGGGGGGGTCTACAATGAGCAGTTCTTC | CASSPASGGVYNEQFF | once | 16 | TRBD2 | TRBJ2-1 | TRBV7-2
TGCGCCAGCAGCCAAGCGGGGGAAAAACTGTTTTTT | CASSQAGEKLFF | few | 12 | NA | TRBJ1-4 | TRBV4-1
TGTGCCAGCAGCCAAGTTGTGGCGGGGGCATCCACCCCCGACAATGAGCAGTTCTTC | CASSQVVAGASTPDNEQFF | NA | 19 | NA | TRBJ2-1 | TRBV4-2
TGTGCCTGGAGTCCGGGGGAGGGATACGAGCAGTACTTC | CAWSPGEGYEQYF | once | 13 | TRBD2 | TRBJ2-7 | TRBV30
TGTGCCAGCATTCCCAGCGGGGGGCCCTCCGAGACCCAGTACTTC | CASIPSGGPSETQYF | few | 15 | TRBD2 | TRBJ2-5 | TRBV6-5
TGTGCCAGCACTGCTCCGGGGAACACTGAAGCTTTCTTT | CASTAPGNTEAFF | NA | 13 | NA | TRBJ1-1 | TRBV7-9
TGTGCCAGTGGACTGCCTAATCAGCCCCAGCATTTT | CASGLPNQPQHF | NA | 12 | NA | TRBJ1-5 | TRBV5-8
TGTGCCAGTAGTATATCTGTCACTGAAGCTTTCTTT | CASSISVTEAFF | once | 12 | NA | TRBJ1-1 | TRBV19
TGTGCCAGCAGCTCAGGACAGGACCAGCAGTACTTC | CASSSGQDQQYF | NA | 12 | TRBD1 | TRBJ2-7 | TRBV7-9
TGTGCCAGCAAATGGGAGGGCTCGTCCTACGAGCAGTACTTC | CASKWEGSSYEQYF | NA | 14 | TRBD2 | TRBJ2-7 | TRBV11-2
TGTGCCAGCAGCTTAGGTAGCGGATATTACGAGCAGTACTTC | CASSLGSGYYEQYF | NA | 14 | NA | TRBJ2-7 | TRBV7-9
TGTGCTAGTGGTGCCGGGACAGACATCTATGGCTACACCTTC | CASGAGTDIYGYTF | NA | 14 | TRBD1 | TRBJ1-2 | TRBV12-5
TGTGCCAGCAGCTTAGCTATTTACGAGCAGTACTTC | CASSLAIYEQYF | NA | 12 | NA | TRBJ2-7 | TRBV7-8
TGTGCCAGTAGTGGAACAGGGGGGACGAACAATCAGCCCCAGCATTTT | CASSGTGGTNNQPQHF | few | 16 | TRBD1 | TRBJ1-5 | TRBV19
TGTGCCAGCAGCTTGGGGAGCTCCTACGAGCAGTACTTC | CASSLGSSYEQYF | NA | 13 | NA | TRBJ2-7 | TRBV5-6
TGTGCCACCAGCAGAGCCTCGACAGGCAAAAATGAGCAGTTCTTC | CATSRASTGKNEQFF | NA | 15 | NA | TRBJ2-1 | TRBV15
TGTGCCAGCAGCTACACAGGGGACTCTGGAAACACCATATATTTT | CASSYTGDSGNTIYF | NA | 15 | TRBD1 | TRBJ1-3 | TRBV7-6
TGTGCCAGCAGAAGGACAGCAACTAATGAAAAACTGTTTTTT | CASRRTATNEKLFF | NA | 14 | NA | TRBJ1-4 | TRBV6-6
TGTGCCAGCAGCTTGGTGGCAGGGGAGCTGTTTTTT | CASSLVAGELFF | NA | 12 | NA | TRBJ2-2 | TRBV5-4
TGTGCCAGCAGCCCCCCGACAGGGGGATTAGTAGAGGAGACCCAGTACTTC | CASSPPTGGLVEETQYF | NA | 17 | TRBD1 | TRBJ2-5 | TRBV7-9
TGTGCCAGCAGCTGGGGGGGGGAGCAGCCCCAGCATTTT | CASSWGGEQPQHF | NA | 13 | NA | TRBJ1-5 | TRBV11-2
TGTGCCAGCAGCCCTAACAGAGTTGCAGATACGCAGTATTTT | CASSPNRVADTQYF | NA | 14 | NA | TRBJ2-3 | TRBV7-6
TGTGCCAGCAGCTTACAGGGGTCCACTGAAGCTTTCTTT | CASSLQGSTEAFF | NA | 13 | NA | TRBJ1-1 | TRBV7-3
TGCGCCAGCAGACAGGGGGTGGGGGACACTGAAGCTTTCTTT | CASRQGVGDTEAFF | NA | 14 | TRBD1 | TRBJ1-1 | TRBV4-3
TGTGCCAGCAGCATTAGGACAGGGGGAATCGATGAGCAGTTCTTC | CASSIRTGGIDEQFF | NA | 15 | TRBD1 | TRBJ2-1 | TRBV11-3
TGTGCCAGCAGCTCGACCGGGACTAGCGGGGGTCTAGCCAAAAACATTCAGTACTTC | CASSSTGTSGGLAKNIQYF | NA | 19 | TRBD2 | TRBJ2-4 | TRBV5-8
TGTGCCAGCAGCCCAGACAGGCCCGGGGAGCTGTTTTTT | CASSPDRPGELFF | NA | 13 | NA | TRBJ2-2 | TRBV7-3
TGTGCCAGCAGCGTAGGGATCCAGCGGGGGAGCAATGAGCAGTTCTTC | CASSVGIQRGSNEQFF | NA | 16 | TRBD2 | TRBJ2-1 | TRBV9
TGTGCCACCAGCAGAGATTTGGGGACATTTAATGAAAAACTGTTTTTT | CATSRDLGTFNEKLFF | many | 16 | NA | TRBJ1-4 | TRBV15
TGTGCCAGTAGACTGGACAGGGCGTCCTCTGGGGCCAACGTCCTGACTTTC | CASRLDRASSGANVLTF | NA | 17 | TRBD1 | TRBJ2-6 | TRBV19
TGTGCCAGCTCGCACTGGGACAGGGTCAATGAGCAGTTCTTC | CASSHWDRVNEQFF | NA | 14 | TRBD1 | TRBJ2-1 | TRBV18
TGTGCCAGCAGTGAAGCGTTCTCCCTGACATCCCCAAACGAGCAGTACTTC | CASSEAFSLTSPNEQYF | NA | 17 | NA | TRBJ2-7 | TRBV2
TGTGCCAGCAGCTTAGATCTAACTTGGGGGGATTATTCACCCCTCCACTTT | CASSLDLTWGDYSPLHF | NA | 17 | NA | TRBJ1-6 | TRBV11-2
TGTGCCAGCAGGATTACAAGCGCTAATTCACCCCTCCACTTT | CASRITSANSPLHF | NA | 14 | NA | TRBJ1-6 | TRBV5-6
TGTGCCAGCAGCTTAGATCCGAGTTACAATGAGCAGTTCTTC | CASSLDPSYNEQFF | NA | 14 | NA | TRBJ2-1 | TRBV7-9
TGCGCCAGCAGCCAAGATTTTGGAGCAGCCACTGAGGCTTTCTTT | CASSQDFGAATEAFF | NA | 15 | NA | TRBJ1-1 | TRBV4-1
TGTGCCAGCAGCGTAGCGGGACAGGGGTCATCCTACGAGCAGTACTTC | CASSVAGQGSSYEQYF | NA | 16 | TRBD1 | TRBJ2-7 | TRBV9
TGTGCCAGCAGCCCCGGGGGTCGGACTAGCGGGGTTGGGGATGAGCAGTTCTTC | CASSPGGRTSGVGDEQFF | NA | 18 | TRBD2 | TRBJ2-1 | TRBV7-6
TGTGCCAGCAGTCCCTCGGGACAGATTAACACTGAAGCTTTCTTT | CASSPSGQINTEAFF | NA | 15 | TRBD1 | TRBJ1-1 | TRBV25-1